Listed below are T cell receptor beta chains from one sample, sequenced in a study of T cell changes during pregnancy in multiple sclerosis. Method: immunoSEQ multiplex PCR; TCRdb's copy keeps in-frame clones and lacks some. The sample shows about 60,000 clones, under 95% of them seen only once. Here the sequenced sample was CD8+ T cells from peripheral blood mononuclear cells, taken in the second trimester of pregnancy. All receptors derive from a female donor with multiple sclerosis, enrolled in a pregnancy study. Both conserved end residues are part of each CDR3. D genes are given only for firm matches. A clone size is listed for some rows: how often the clone was seen (once, few, many), or a class if it is expanded.

D gene: TRBD1
clone size: .
V gene: TRBV19
CDR3 length: 15
J gene: TRBJ2-7
CDR3 DNA: TGTGCCAGTAGTATCCTCGCGCAGGGGGAGTACGAGCAGTACTTC
CDR3 protein: CASSILAQGEYEQYF

D gene: TRBD2
clone size: .
V gene: TRBV13
CDR3 length: 16
J gene: TRBJ2-7
CDR3 DNA: TGTGCCAGCAGCCTACAGACTAGCCTCAGCGGGTACGAGCAGTACTTC
CDR3 protein: CASSLQTSLSGYEQYF

D gene: .
clone size: .
V gene: TRBV4-1
CDR3 length: 14
J gene: TRBJ1-5
CDR3 DNA: TGCGCCAGCAGCCAAGACGGGTCCTATCAGCCCCAGCATTTT
CDR3 protein: CASSQDGSYQPQHF

D gene: .
clone size: once
V gene: TRBV27
CDR3 length: 14
J gene: TRBJ2-7
CDR3 DNA: TGTGCCAGCAGTTACGGTGACAGCTCCTACGAGCAGTACTTC
CDR3 protein: CASSYGDSSYEQYF

D gene: .
clone size: .
V gene: TRBV7-9
CDR3 length: 16
J gene: TRBJ2-7
CDR3 DNA: TGTGCCAGCAGTCAAGCCGGACTACCCCGGCCCTACGAGCAGTACTTC
CDR3 protein: CASSQAGLPRPYEQYF

D gene: TRBD1
clone size: .
V gene: TRBV5-1
CDR3 length: 13
J gene: TRBJ1-2
CDR3 DNA: TGCGCCAGCAGCTACGGACAGGGTTATGGCTACACCTTC
CDR3 protein: CASSYGQGYGYTF

D gene: .
clone size: .
V gene: TRBV5-1
CDR3 length: 11
J gene: TRBJ2-7
CDR3 DNA: TGCGCCAGCAGCTTAACAGGGGAGCAGTACTTC
CDR3 protein: CASSLTGEQYF

D gene: TRBD2
clone size: .
V gene: TRBV5-1
CDR3 length: 14
J gene: TRBJ2-7
CDR3 DNA: TGCGCCAGCAGCTTAGGGGGACTAGCCTACGAGCAGTACTTC
CDR3 protein: CASSLGGLAYEQYF

D gene: .
clone size: .
V gene: TRBV18
CDR3 length: 12
J gene: TRBJ2-5
CDR3 DNA: TGTGCCAGCTCACCACCGGCTGAGACCCAGTACTTC
CDR3 protein: CASSPPAETQYF

D gene: .
clone size: .
V gene: TRBV6-1
CDR3 length: 14
J gene: TRBJ2-3
CDR3 DNA: TGTGCCAGCAGTGATGGCAGGGGCACAGATACGCAGTATTTT
CDR3 protein: CASSDGRGTDTQYF

D gene: TRBD1
clone size: .
V gene: TRBV9
CDR3 length: 13
J gene: TRBJ1-1
CDR3 DNA: TGTGCCAGCAGCTCATCAGGGGGGACTGAAGCTTTCTTT
CDR3 protein: CASSSSGGTEAFF

D gene: TRBD2
clone size: .
V gene: TRBV11-2
CDR3 length: 15
J gene: TRBJ2-7
CDR3 DNA: TGTGCCAGCAGCTTAGGACTAGCGGGGTATGACGAGCAGTACTTC
CDR3 protein: CASSLGLAGYDEQYF

D gene: TRBD2
clone size: .
V gene: TRBV10-3
CDR3 length: 13
J gene: TRBJ2-1
CDR3 DNA: TGTGCCACAACTAGCGGGAGCCCCAATGAGCAGTTCTTC
CDR3 protein: CATTSGSPNEQFF

D gene: .
clone size: .
V gene: TRBV28
CDR3 length: 15
J gene: TRBJ2-7
CDR3 DNA: TGTGCCAGCAGTGCGGGGACGGAGCATTCCTACGAGCAGTACTTC
CDR3 protein: CASSAGTEHSYEQYF

D gene: .
clone size: .
V gene: TRBV20-1
CDR3 length: 11
J gene: TRBJ1-1
CDR3 DNA: TGCAGTGCTAGAGAGGGCGACGAAGCTTTCTTT
CDR3 protein: CSAREGDEAFF

D gene: .
clone size: .
V gene: TRBV28
CDR3 length: 15
J gene: TRBJ2-2
CDR3 DNA: TGTGCCAGCAGTCAAAGCCAGGGGATAGCCGGGGAGCTGTTTTTT
CDR3 protein: CASSQSQGIAGELFF

D gene: .
clone size: .
V gene: TRBV7-9
CDR3 length: 16
J gene: TRBJ2-2
CDR3 DNA: .
CDR3 protein: CASSLLSLDRAGELFF

D gene: .
clone size: .
V gene: TRBV9
CDR3 length: 16
J gene: TRBJ2-7
CDR3 DNA: TGTGCCAGCAGCGTAGGCCAGGGAAGTGTGATCTACGAGCAGTACTTC
CDR3 protein: CASSVGQGSVIYEQYF

D gene: .
clone size: .
V gene: TRBV27
CDR3 length: 13
J gene: TRBJ2-7
CDR3 DNA: TGTGCCAGCAGTTTAAGGAGATACTACGGCCAGTACTTC
CDR3 protein: CASSLRRYYGQYF

D gene: TRBD2
clone size: .
V gene: TRBV19
CDR3 length: 13
J gene: TRBJ2-1
CDR3 DNA: TGTGCCAGTAGTCTAGCGGGAGTCGGTGAGCAGTTCTTC
CDR3 protein: CASSLAGVGEQFF

D gene: .
clone size: .
V gene: TRBV27
CDR3 length: 15
J gene: TRBJ1-2
CDR3 DNA: TGTGCCAGCAGCCCCAGGCGGGGGGGTGGCTATGGCTACACCTTC
CDR3 protein: CASSPRRGGGYGYTF

D gene: .
clone size: .
V gene: TRBV5-1
CDR3 length: 15
J gene: TRBJ2-7
CDR3 DNA: TGCGCCAGCAGCTTGGAGGCCAGGAGGAACGACGAGCAGTACTTC
CDR3 protein: CASSLEARRNDEQYF

D gene: .
clone size: .
V gene: TRBV27
CDR3 length: 12
J gene: TRBJ2-7
CDR3 DNA: TGTGCCAGCAGTGGTCTCGGCTACGAGCAGTACTTC
CDR3 protein: CASSGLGYEQYF

D gene: TRBD1
clone size: .
V gene: TRBV2
CDR3 length: 15
J gene: TRBJ1-2
CDR3 DNA: TGTGCCAGCAGTGAATGGGACAGCCTTAACTATGGCTACACCTTC
CDR3 protein: CASSEWDSLNYGYTF

D gene: .
clone size: once
V gene: TRBV5-4
CDR3 length: 13
J gene: TRBJ2-4
CDR3 DNA: TGTGCCAGCAGCTTTCCCGGACTTAACATTCAGTACTTC
CDR3 protein: CASSFPGLNIQYF

D gene: TRBD1
clone size: .
V gene: TRBV9
CDR3 length: 14
J gene: TRBJ1-5
CDR3 DNA: TGTGCCAGCAGCCCAGGGGGGCCGGGGGAGCCCCAGCATTTT
CDR3 protein: CASSPGGPGEPQHF

D gene: .
clone size: .
V gene: TRBV27
CDR3 length: 13
J gene: TRBJ2-1
CDR3 DNA: TGTGCCGGAGGGCTAGGTCCCTACAATGAGCAGTTCTTC
CDR3 protein: CAGGLGPYNEQFF

D gene: TRBD2
clone size: .
V gene: TRBV5-4
CDR3 length: 15
J gene: TRBJ2-7
CDR3 DNA: TGTGCCAGCAGCTCCGGCCCTAGCGGGAGCAACGAGCAGTACTTC
CDR3 protein: CASSSGPSGSNEQYF

D gene: .
clone size: once
V gene: TRBV5-4
CDR3 length: 18
J gene: TRBJ2-3
CDR3 DNA: TGTGCCAGCAGCTTACTGGTCCTAGTGGGAGAAAGCACAGATACGCAGTATTTT
CDR3 protein: CASSLLVLVGESTDTQYF

D gene: .
clone size: once
V gene: TRBV27
CDR3 length: 15
J gene: TRBJ1-5
CDR3 DNA: TGTGCCAGCAGTTTTTCTGGACACGGGAATCAGCCCCAGCATTTT
CDR3 protein: CASSFSGHGNQPQHF

D gene: TRBD1
clone size: .
V gene: TRBV10-3
CDR3 length: 13
J gene: TRBJ1-2
CDR3 DNA: TGTGCCATCAAGGACAGGGTCGGCGATGGCTACACCTTC
CDR3 protein: CAIKDRVGDGYTF

D gene: .
clone size: .
V gene: TRBV29-1
CDR3 length: 11
J gene: TRBJ2-1
CDR3 DNA: TGCAGTGGCCGGGCCTACAATGAGCAGTTCTTC
CDR3 protein: CSGRAYNEQFF

D gene: TRBD1
clone size: .
V gene: TRBV27
CDR3 length: 16
J gene: TRBJ1-5
CDR3 DNA: TGTGCCAGCAGTTTATCAGGGGGCAGTAGCAATCAGCCCCAGCATTTT
CDR3 protein: CASSLSGGSSNQPQHF

D gene: .
clone size: .
V gene: TRBV15
CDR3 length: 16
J gene: TRBJ2-1
CDR3 DNA: TGTGCCACCAGCAGAGATCGGGGGAGCTCCTACAATGAGCAGTTCTTC
CDR3 protein: CATSRDRGSSYNEQFF

D gene: .
clone size: .
V gene: TRBV19
CDR3 length: 12
J gene: TRBJ1-1
CDR3 DNA: TGTGCCAGTAGTATCTACGACACTGAAGCTTTCTTT
CDR3 protein: CASSIYDTEAFF

D gene: TRBD1
clone size: .
V gene: TRBV9
CDR3 length: 18
J gene: TRBJ2-7
CDR3 DNA: TGTGCCAGCAGCGTAGCTACGGCGGCAGGGGGTGCCTCCTACGAGCAGTACTTC
CDR3 protein: CASSVATAAGGASYEQYF

D gene: .
clone size: .
V gene: TRBV7-9
CDR3 length: 12
J gene: TRBJ1-2
CDR3 DNA: TGTGCCACAATTTTACAGGACTATGGCTACACCTTC
CDR3 protein: CATILQDYGYTF

D gene: TRBD2
clone size: .
V gene: TRBV27
CDR3 length: 13
J gene: TRBJ2-7
CDR3 DNA: TGTGCCAGCAGTCCGGGACTAGCGAGCGAGCAGTACTTC
CDR3 protein: CASSPGLASEQYF

D gene: TRBD2
clone size: .
V gene: TRBV2
CDR3 length: 14
J gene: TRBJ2-1
CDR3 DNA: TGTGCCAGCACGGGTAGCGGGAGACTGAATGAGCAGTTCTTC
CDR3 protein: CASTGSGRLNEQFF

D gene: .
clone size: .
V gene: TRBV19
CDR3 length: 13
J gene: TRBJ1-2
CDR3 DNA: TGTGCCAGTAGTTTTGCAGGGTGGGAAGGCTACACCTTC
CDR3 protein: CASSFAGWEGYTF

D gene: .
clone size: .
V gene: TRBV19
CDR3 length: 15
J gene: TRBJ1-1
CDR3 DNA: TGTGCCAGTAGTAATCGACCAGGCGTGGACACTGAAGCTTTCTTT
CDR3 protein: CASSNRPGVDTEAFF

D gene: TRBD1
clone size: .
V gene: TRBV19
CDR3 length: 14
J gene: TRBJ1-1
CDR3 DNA: TGTGCCAGTAGTCTTGGGACAGGGAACACTGAAGCTTTCTTT
CDR3 protein: CASSLGTGNTEAFF

D gene: .
clone size: .
V gene: TRBV19
CDR3 length: 12
J gene: TRBJ2-7
CDR3 DNA: TGTGCCAGTAGTTGGGCCCCAGGGGAGCAGTACTTC
CDR3 protein: CASSWAPGEQYF

D gene: TRBD2
clone size: .
V gene: TRBV4-3
CDR3 length: 15
J gene: TRBJ2-7
CDR3 DNA: TGCGCCAGCGCACTAAGCGGGAGTGGTTTGAACGAGCAGTACTTC
CDR3 protein: CASALSGSGLNEQYF

D gene: TRBD2
clone size: .
V gene: TRBV28
CDR3 length: 14
J gene: TRBJ2-7
CDR3 DNA: TGTGCCAGCAGTCCACTAGCGGGCAGCTACGAGCAGTACTTC
CDR3 protein: CASSPLAGSYEQYF

D gene: .
clone size: .
V gene: TRBV19
CDR3 length: 14
J gene: TRBJ2-1
CDR3 DNA: TGTGCCAGTAGTTGGACTCCTTTCGGCAATGAGCAGTTCTTC
CDR3 protein: CASSWTPFGNEQFF

D gene: .
clone size: .
V gene: TRBV30
CDR3 length: 15
J gene: TRBJ2-3
CDR3 DNA: TGTGCCTGGATCCCGGACACCCAATTCACAGATACGCAGTATTTT
CDR3 protein: CAWIPDTQFTDTQYF